Below, 24 T cell receptor beta chains from the same sample are listed, as sequenced in a study of PD-1 blockade in mismatch repair-deficient tumors (TCRdb year 2017). This specimen's time point label, interpreted: peripheral blood before pembrolizumab. Libraries were built with the immunoSEQ multiplex PCR assay. TCRdb mirrors the immuneACCESS table, restricted to in-frame sequences. Some clones are absent from its copies; in checked studies, under half trace to an unresolved V gene, and the reason for the others is unknown. Across this sample there are some 50,000 clones, with approximately 80% seen only once. In total, the top ten clones hold around 3.3% of the sample. Sequencing used PBMCs, obtained before pembrolizumab treatment. The receptor set was obtained from an adult with mismatch repair-deficient cancer.

The chain recombines TRBV19 with TRBJ1-5; D not resolved. The germline CDR1 and CDR2 sequences are LNHDA and SQIVND (reference sequence). This CDR3 has 15 amino acids. V dropped 3 bases and J dropped 0 bases, with 9 bases sitting between them. The CDR3 nucleotides are TGTGCCAGTAGTATGCACTCAAATAGCAATCAGCCCCAGCATTTT. This sequence encodes CASSMHSNSNQPQHF.

The genes are TRBV7-2 and TRBJ2-7, with D maybe TRBD1 (6 bases). This CDR3 spans 13 amino acids. The V end was cut by 5 bases, the J end by 7 bases, with 15 bases between. Germline assignment: CDR1 SGHTA and CDR2 FQGNSA. The CDR3 protein is CASSLGQPGEQYF. The CDR3 nucleotides are TGTGCCAGCAGCCTAGGACAGCCTGGGGAGCAGTACTTC. Based on the CDR3 plus reference TRBV7-2 and TRBJ2-7, the full variable domain is GAGVSQSPSNKVTEKGKDVELRCDPISGHTALYWYRQSLGQGLEFLIYFQGNSAPDKSGLPSDRFSAERTGGSVSTLTIQRTQQEDSAVYLCASSLGQPGEQYFGPGTRLTVT.

This sequence joins TRBV18 and TRBJ2-5; maybe TRBD2 (6 bases). Germline assignment: CDR1 KGHSH and CDR2 LQKENI. V dropped 3 bases and J dropped 4 bases, with 12 bases sitting between them. The CDR3 loop spans 14 amino acids. CDR3 coding DNA: TGTGCCAGCTCACCTGGAGGGGCGACAGAGACCCAGTACTTC. Encoded protein: CASSPGGATETQYF.

The gene calls are TRBV4-1 and TRBJ1-5; D remains unclear. The ends were cut back, 3 bases at V and 5 bases at J, with 14 bases in the middle. The CDR3 covers 15 residues. CDR1 MGHRA and CDR2 YSYEKL come from the germline V gene. For the CDR3, the DNA is TGCGCCAGCAGCCATCTCGGGAAGGATTATCAGCCCCAGCATTTT. Its translation: CASSHLGKDYQPQHF.

The gene calls are TRBV27 and TRBJ2-1; a weak D match, TRBD1 (6 bases). The germline CDR1 and CDR2 sequences are MNHEY and SMNVEV (reference sequence). V was cut by 8 bases and J by 0 bases, with 14 bases left in between. The CDR3 has 15 residues. The CDR3 nucleotides read TGTGCCAGCTGGAAGGGACATAGCTCCTACAATGAGCAGTTCTTC. Its translation is CASWKGHSSYNEQFF.

The table lists this clone with a few counts. In DNA, the CDR3 is TGTGCCACCGCGGGGACAGGGGCCGTTGTGAGAGAGCAGTTCTTC. Its protein is CATAGTGAVVREQFF. The rearrangement joins TRBV6-5 to TRBJ2-1; 10 bases align to TRBD1. Per germline, CDR1 MNHEY and CDR2 SVGAGI. Trimming at V came to 10 bases and at J to 10 bases, leaving 16 bases not matched to a gene. The CDR3 covers 15 residues.

V is TRBV7-9 and J is TRBJ2-2; no clear D. Per germline, CDR1 SEHNR and CDR2 FQNEAQ (reference sequence). The CDR3 loop spans 13 amino acids. V dropped 5 bases and J dropped 6 bases, with 10 bases sitting between them. DNA of the CDR3: TGTGCCAGCAGCCCTTCGGCACCCGGGGAGCTGTTTTTT. Encoded protein: CASSPSAPGELFF.

For the CDR3, the DNA is TGTGCCAGCAGTTATGTGAACACTGAAGCTTTCTTT. The encoded protein is CASSYVNTEAFF. This rearrangement joins TRBV6-6 to TRBJ1-1; D gene uncertain. CDR1 and CDR2 from the germline V gene are MNHNY and SVGAGI (reference sequence). The CDR3 covers 12 residues. V was trimmed by 3 bases and J by 0 bases, leaving 2 bases between them.

This clone was observed a handful of times. The chain recombines TRBV18 with TRBJ1-2, with D maybe TRBD1 (5 bases). The V end lost 6 bases, the J end lost 8 bases, and 19 bases lay between the germline ends. Germline values: CDR1 KGHSH, CDR2 LQKENI. CDR3 length equals 14 residues. CDR3 nucleotide sequence: TGTGCCAGCTCTTTCGAGGGGTTCGCTGGGGGCTACACCTTC. Amino acids: CASSFEGFAGGYTF. The full variable domain, rest sourced from reference TRBV18 and TRBJ1-2, is NAGVMQNPRHLVRRRGQEARLRCSPMKGHSHVYWYRQLPEEGLKFMVYLQKENIIDESGMPKERFSAEFPKEGPSILRIQQVVRGDSAAYFCASSFEGFAGGYTFGSGTRLTVV.

The chain carries TRBV19 and TRBJ2-2, with 11 positions matching TRBD1. CDR1 is LNHDA, CDR2 SQIVND, per germline (reference sequence). The CDR3 length is 17 residues. The trim removed 4 bases at V and 6 bases at J, leaving 10 bases unmatched. CDR3 residues: CASSSAPGQGVSGELFF. For the CDR3, the DNA is TGTGCCAGTAGTAGCGCACCGGGACAGGGGGTATCCGGGGAGCTGTTTTTT.

This clone showed up just a few times. The CDR3 DNA is TGCGCCAGCAGCCCCGACCCACAGTTCAATCAGCCCCAGCATTTT. The encoded protein is CASSPDPQFNQPQHF. The chain combines TRBV4-1 with TRBJ1-5, with D unresolved. Looked up from germline, CDR1 is MGHRA and CDR2 is YSYEKL. V lost 4 bases to trimming and J lost 3 bases, with 13 bases between them. This CDR3 region has 15 residues.

The chain is built from TRBV5-6 and TRBJ2-7, with D possibly being TRBD1 or TRBD2 (6 bases each). This CDR3 has 14 residues. CDR1 SGHDT and CDR2 YYEEEE come from the germline V gene. Between the trimmed V and J ends, which lost 4 bases and 2 bases, there was a span of 13 bases. The CDR3 coding sequence is TGTGCCAGCAGCACGGGAGCAGGGGCCTACGAGCAGTACTTC. Its protein product is CASSTGAGAYEQYF.

The chain employs TRBV6-1 and TRBJ2-7, with a weak D call TRBD1 (6 bases). The V gene's germline CDR1 is MNHNS and CDR2 SASEGT. This CDR3 region has 15 residues. V lost 1 base and J 6 bases, leaving 16 bases between the germline ends. DNA of the CDR3: TGTGCCAGCAGTGAAGAACCCGGTGCAGGGGCCGAGCAGTACTTC. This sequence encodes CASSEEPGAGAEQYF.

This chain uses TRBV18 with TRBJ2-1, with a tentative D call TRBD1 (6 bases). With 6 bases removed from V and 8 bases from J, the gap between germline ends came to 11 bases. CDR1 KGHSH and CDR2 LQKENI come from the germline V gene. The length of the CDR3 is 12 residues. The CDR3 nucleotides read TGTGCCAGCTCTCAAGGGGGTGATGAGCAGTTCTTC. Protein: CASSQGGDEQFF.

The chain combines TRBV7-9 with TRBJ1-2; D remains ambiguous. Trimming stripped 4 bases from V and 6 bases from J, with 9 bases between. The length of the CDR3 is 12 residues. Germline V gene data show CDR1 as SEHNR and CDR2 as FQNEAQ (reference sequence). CDR3 amino acids: CASSSIVDGYTF. The CDR3 DNA sequence: TGTGCCAGCAGCTCCATAGTGGATGGCTACACCTTC.

J is TRBJ2-5 and V is TRBV18; D not certain. The germline V gene encodes CDR1 KGHSH and CDR2 LQKENI. The CDR3 is 11 amino acids. The ends were cut back, 4 bases at V and 3 bases at J, with 3 bases in the middle. DNA for the CDR3: TGTGCCAGCTCACGCAAAGAGACCCAGTACTTC. Residues: CASSRKETQYF.

The CDR3 DNA is TGTGCCAGCAGACCCACGGGAGCAAGCGGGGAGCTGTTTTTT. Amino acids: CASRPTGASGELFF. The chain links TRBV7-3 to TRBJ2-2; a possible D gene is TRBD2 (6 bases). The V and J ends lost 6 bases and 7 bases respectively, with 15 bases between them. This CDR3 comprises 14 residues. Germline V CDR1 and CDR2: SGHTA, FQGTGA.

The V call is TRBV5-6, the J call TRBJ1-5; a weak D match, TRBD1 (5 bases). Germline-derived CDR1 and CDR2 are SGHDT and YYEEEE. V lost 2 bases and J lost 4, with 10 bases in between. This CDR3 contains 14 residues. The CDR3 loop is CASSLQETNQPQHF. CDR3 nucleotide sequence: TGTGCCAGCAGCTTACAGGAAACAAATCAGCCCCAGCATTTT.

The chain joins TRBV10-3 to TRBJ1-2; 9 positions match TRBD1. Looked up from germline, CDR1 is ENHRY and CDR2 is SYGVKD. The CDR3 covers 15 residues. The J segment lost 1 base and the V segment lost 2 bases, leaving 2 bases of the junction unmatched. The CDR3 nucleotides are TGTGCCATCAGTGAGAAGACAGGGGGTAACTATGGCTACACCTTC. It codes for CAISEKTGGNYGYTF.

The V call is TRBV4-1, the J call TRBJ1-2, with D perhaps matching TRBD1 (5 bases). V gave up 3 bases and J gave up 5 bases, with 19 bases separating them. The CDR3 has 16 residues. Germline V gene data show CDR1 as MGHRA and CDR2 as YSYEKL. CDR3: CASSQFRGGEGYGYTF. The CDR3 nucleotides read TGCGCCAGCAGCCAGTTCAGAGGAGGGGAAGGATATGGCTACACCTTC.

The genes are TRBV19 and TRBJ1-5; D unclear. This CDR3 comprises 13 residues. Trimming took 7 bases from V and 9 from J, leaving 16 bases between them. Germline CDR1 reads LNHDA; CDR2 reads SQIVND (reference sequence). CDR3 amino acids: CASTPGRDRPQHF. CDR3 coding DNA: TGTGCCAGTACCCCGGGTAGAGATCGGCCCCAGCATTTT.

The count of this clone is one. The CDR3 nucleotides read TGTGCTAGTGGTTTGCTGGAGACCCAGTACTTC. This gives the protein CASGLLETQYF. V gene TRBV12-5 combines with J gene TRBJ2-5, with no clear D. The V end lost 2 bases, the J end lost 5 bases, and 3 bases lay between the germline ends. Germline lookup yields CDR1 LGHNT and CDR2 FRNRAP. The CDR3 sequence is 11 residues long.

In its sample, this clone was seen a few times. J is TRBJ2-1 and V is TRBV9; D not resolved. Per germline, CDR1 SGDLS and CDR2 YYNGEE. This CDR3 has 11 amino acids. V shed 1 base and J shed 10 bases, with 6 bases lying between them. CDR3 protein: CASSVNSEQFF. CDR3 nucleotides: TGTGCCAGCAGCGTAAATTCGGAGCAGTTCTTC.

The V call is TRBV9, the J call TRBJ2-1; the match to TRBD2 covers 12 bases. The CDR3 extends over 16 amino acids. In germline, CDR1 is SGDLS, CDR2 YYNGEE. Unmatched junction bases numbered 5, after V lost 3 bases and J lost 4 bases. In DNA, the CDR3 is TGTGCCAGCAGCGGGACTAGCGGGATTGATTACAATGAGCAGTTCTTC. Its translation is CASSGTSGIDYNEQFF.